These T cell receptor beta chains were read from a single sample in a study of T cells expressing NK-cell markers. With the 5' RACE reads reprocessed, TCRdb shows one record per CDR3 protein and no DNA. In total, the table holds roughly 180,000 distinct CDR3 sequences. Material: blood T cells: a sorted CD56 or NKG2C T cell subset, CD4+ or CD8+ T cells, or bulk PBMC T cells (not recorded which). The receptors stem from a man aged 18 to 69 in good health. CDR3s include the opening cysteine and the closing phenylalanine or tryptophan.

>TRBV9|TRBJ1-1
CASSTNPNDGANTEAFF
>TRBV28|TRBJ2-1
CASSSLAGAPYNEQFF
>TRBV27|TRBJ2-4
CASSLGSDGLPQYF
>TRBV27|TRBJ2-1
CASIGLGLTEQFF
>TRBV2|TRBJ1-6
CASRPDRGAYNSPLHF
>TRBV11-2|TRBJ2-1
CASSSNGNYNEQFF
>TRBV12-3/TRBV12-4|TRBJ1-2
CASSARVDGYTF
>TRBV5-1|TRBJ2-1
CASSFDLAGPPSGDEQFF
>TRBV2|TRBJ1-1
CASSERRGQLNTEAFF
>TRBV15|TRBJ1-1
CATSSMGQPSLNTEAFF
>TRBV11-2|TRBJ1-3
CASSTGIGSGNTIYF
>TRBV27|TRBJ2-3
CASSSLAFLGITDTQYF
>TRBV2|TRBJ1-2
CASNPGTPPTF
>TRBV6-1|TRBJ2-1
CASSKTGTGAYNEQFF
>TRBV19|TRBJ2-3
CASSMWLADTQYF
>TRBV27|TRBJ2-7
CASSLGGENEQYF
>TRBV28|TRBJ1-4
CASSSPGLPEKLFF
>TRBV5-8|TRBJ2-5
CASEDNPVGETQYF
>TRBV5-1|TRBJ1-1
CASNLVLGGRTEAFF
>TRBV29-1|TRBJ2-1
CSGDRDTYNEQFF
>TRBV10-3|TRBJ2-3
CAINPSFSSDTQYF
>TRBV7-9|TRBJ1-5
CASSLGSGDQPQHF
>TRBV11-2|TRBJ2-7
CASSLDHPIDEQYF
>TRBV27|TRBJ2-5
CASSGVRTQYF
>TRBV10-2|TRBJ2-5
CASSELAAETQYF
>TRBV5-5|TRBJ1-1
CASSVGPNTEAFF
>TRBV12-3/TRBV12-4|TRBJ1-1
CASSWREGGTEAFF
>TRBV19|TRBJ2-5
CASSMNPWLAETQETQYF
>TRBV20-1|TRBJ2-1
CSASQGIGYDYNEQFF
>TRBV3-1|TRBJ2-7
CASSQGISLSTYEQYF
>TRBV18|TRBJ1-1
CASSQENSNTEAFF
>TRBV29-1|TRBJ1-2
CSVEERTSDYGYTF
>TRBV28|TRBJ2-3
CASRPTGQNTDTQYF
>TRBV7-2|TRBJ2-7
CASSSMAGVDEQYF
>TRBV27|TRBJ2-1
CASSFGTTPVNEQFF
>TRBV3-1|TRBJ1-6
CASSQDTAGGSPLHF
>TRBV6-1|TRBJ2-2
CASSPLRGSGELFF
>TRBV6-5|TRBJ2-1
CASSWRGGIRNNEQFF
>TRBV7-9|TRBJ2-3
CASSAGLAGVADTQYF
>TRBV7-8|TRBJ1-1
CASSLSPYPGPPVREAFF
>TRBV27|TRBJ1-1
CASKGQGMLTEAFF
>TRBV5-1|TRBJ2-2
CASSLRDSLTGELFF
>TRBV3-1|TRBJ2-7
CASSPGPARGRFSYEQYF
>TRBV7-9|TRBJ1-2
CASSLAGLVGYTF
>TRBV27|TRBJ2-7
CASKPEQDPSYEQYF
>TRBV4-2|TRBJ2-5
CASSQDLGSWETQYF
>TRBV28|TRBJ2-1
CASSLAPYNEQFF
>TRBV24-1|TRBJ2-1
CATSAQGNPYNEQFF
>TRBV12-3/TRBV12-4|TRBJ1-2
CASSWGEGVRYGYTF
>TRBV7-8|TRBJ2-3
CASRGTSGFTDTQYF
>TRBV4-1|TRBJ2-5
CASSQAGSSQETQYF
>TRBV15|TRBJ1-2
CATSRDTGTPPNYGYTF
>TRBV11-1|TRBJ2-7
CASSRRDGREQYF
>TRBV3-1|TRBJ2-3
CASSQESRGSTDTQYF
>TRBV24-1|TRBJ2-7
CATLSGTGRYEQYF
>TRBV12-3/TRBV12-4|TRBJ1-1
CASSSPATGLNTEAFF
>TRBV3-1|TRBJ2-5
CASSQVNLGGQETQYF
>TRBV12-3/TRBV12-4|TRBJ1-1
CASSLSGSEAFF
>TRBV6-5|TRBJ2-7
CASRYRGGPSLYEQYF